The rows below give T cell receptor beta chains drawn from one sample of a study of spatial heterogeneity in lung cancer. TCRdb passed the 5' RACE reads through MiXCR, listing each CDR3 protein once. The data hold tens of thousands of distinct CDR3 sequences, with roughly 4.5% observed a single time. Sequenced material: PBMCs, taken at surgery. These receptors came from a male donor with early-stage non-small cell lung cancer. Both conserved end residues are part of each CDR3. A D gene is named only where the DNA matches it firmly. Expanded clones are given a class, and other clones once, few, many or no size at all.

v_call	clone_size	j_call	d_call	cdr3_aa	cdr3_nt
TRBV20-1	many	TRBJ2-7	TRBD2	CSAPPGGSDEQYF	TGCAGTGCCCCGCCGGGGGGGTCGGACGAGCAGTACTTC
TRBV28	many	TRBJ2-3	TRBD2	CASSLTSGGAGTDTQYF	TGTGCCAGCAGTTTAACTAGCGGGGGGGCGGGGACAGATACGCAGTATTTT
TRBV2	many	TRBJ2-7	.	CASSGRGKHYYEQYF	TGTGCCAGCAGTGGGAGGGGGAAGCATTACTACGAGCAGTACTTC
TRBV6-5	many	TRBJ2-7	.	CASRSGDRTYEQYF	TGTGCCAGCAGGAGCGGTGACAGGACCTACGAGCAGTACTTC
TRBV7-9	many	TRBJ2-3	.	CASSRGTQYF	TGTGCCAGCAGCAGGGGTACGCAGTATTTT
TRBV2	many	TRBJ1-1	.	CASRGVNTEAFF	TGTGCCAGCAGAGGAGTGAACACTGAAGCTTTCTTT
TRBV28	many	TRBJ2-2	.	CASSFPPFVSRVGQRTGELFF	TGTGCCAGCAGTTTTCCCCCTTTTGTTTCCCGGGTAGGCCAGAGGACCGGGGAGCTGTTTTTT
TRBV20-1	.	TRBJ2-7	.	CSARVGQLSYEQYF	TGCAGTGCTAGAGTCGGACAGCTCTCCTACGAGCAGTACTTC
TRBV12-3/TRBV12-4	many	TRBJ1-1	.	CASTRPINTEAFF	TGTGCCAGCACTAGACCGATTAACACTGAAGCTTTCTTT
TRBV29-1	many	TRBJ2-7	TRBD1	CSVTRQGAYEQYF	TGCAGCGTCACACGACAGGGGGCGTACGAGCAGTACTTC
TRBV5-8	many	TRBJ2-3	.	CASTTRWGTQYF	TGTGCCAGCACTACCCGGTGGGGTACGCAGTATTTT
TRBV24-1	many	TRBJ2-3	.	CATSGSGPDTQYF	TGTGCCACCAGTGGTAGCGGCCCAGATACGCAGTATTTT
TRBV19	many	TRBJ2-2	TRBD1	CASRTGRGTGELFF	TGTGCCAGCCGGACAGGGCGAGGGACCGGGGAGCTGTTTTTT
TRBV6-2/TRBV6-3	few	TRBJ2-7	.	CASRRRLGSGYEQYF	TGTGCCAGCAGACGGCGTCTCGGCTCTGGCTACGAGCAGTACTTC
TRBV2	few	TRBJ1-2	TRBD1	CASNSKDRGHYGYTF	TGTGCCAGCAATTCGAAAGACAGGGGACACTATGGCTACACCTTC
TRBV15	many	TRBJ2-4	.	CATSRDDVGLGIQYF	TGTGCCACCAGCAGAGATGATGTAGGGCTGGGCATTCAGTACTTC
TRBV27	few	TRBJ1-5	TRBD1	CASSLSPTGTSQPQHF	TGTGCCAGCAGTTTATCTCCGACAGGGACAAGTCAGCCCCAGCATTTT
TRBV6-5	.	TRBJ1-2	.	CASSYSVGLPSGYGYTF	TGTGCCAGCAGTTACTCGGTTGGGCTTCCCTCTGGCTATGGCTACACCTTC
TRBV15	many	TRBJ2-7	.	CATSSGAGTRYEQYF	TGTGCCACCAGCAGTGGAGCCGGGACCAGGTACGAGCAGTACTTC
TRBV7-7	many	TRBJ2-2	TRBD2	CASSQNSGANTGELFF	TGTGCCAGCAGTCAGAACAGCGGGGCGAACACCGGGGAGCTGTTTTTT
TRBV19	many	TRBJ1-4	.	CASSIHVASATNEKLFF	TGTGCCAGTAGTATACACGTGGCCTCAGCAACTAATGAAAAACTGTTTTTT
TRBV12-3/TRBV12-4	few	TRBJ1-1	TRBD1	CASSRATGFGTEAFF	TGTGCCAGCAGCCGAGCGACAGGGTTTGGCACTGAAGCTTTCTTT
TRBV29-1	medium-sized	TRBJ1-2	.	CSVEDYGYTF	TGCAGCGTGGAAGACTATGGCTACACCTTC
TRBV19	many	TRBJ1-5	.	CASSMTLTAQPQHF	TGTGCCAGTAGCATGACTCTGACGGCTCAGCCCCAGCATTTT
TRBV7-7	many	TRBJ2-5	.	CASSLASGGQQETQYF	TGTGCTAGCAGCTTAGCGAGTGGTGGACAGCAAGAGACCCAGTACTTC
TRBV7-2	many	TRBJ2-7	TRBD1	CASSKDRGYEQYF	TGTGCCAGCAGCAAGGACAGGGGATACGAGCAGTACTTC
TRBV11-3	many	TRBJ2-2	.	CASSFAHTGELFF	TGTGCCAGCAGCTTCGCCCACACCGGGGAGCTGTTTTTT
TRBV24-1	many	TRBJ2-1	.	CATSDPDPSSYNEQFF	TGTGCCACCAGTGACCCCGACCCCAGCTCCTACAATGAGCAGTTCTTC
TRBV11-1	many	TRBJ1-2	TRBD1	CASSLHGTGNYGYTF	TGTGCCAGCAGCCTACATGGGACAGGGAACTATGGCTACACCTTC
TRBV5-1	many	TRBJ2-7	TRBD1	CASSFKPGQGSYEQYF	TGCGCCAGCAGCTTTAAGCCGGGACAGGGATCCTACGAGCAGTACTTC
TRBV7-7	many	TRBJ2-3	.	CASSAQGATDTQYF	TGTGCCAGCAGCGCCCAAGGGGCCACAGATACGCAGTATTTT
TRBV28	many	TRBJ1-1	.	CASSLYGSSRNTEAFF	TGTGCCAGCAGTTTGTACGGCAGTTCTCGGAACACTGAAGCTTTCTTT
TRBV5-1	many	TRBJ2-2	.	CASSGGQRVDTGELFF	TGCGCCAGCAGCGGTGGACAGCGGGTTGACACCGGGGAGCTGTTTTTT
TRBV7-7	many	TRBJ2-1	.	CASSLARTIPNNEQFF	TGTGCCAGCAGCTTAGCGCGGACTATCCCTAACAATGAGCAGTTCTTC
TRBV15	many	TRBJ1-3	.	CATSRERAGARGNTIYF	TGTGCCACCAGCAGAGAAAGGGCAGGGGCGAGGGGAAACACCATATATTTT
TRBV3-1	many	TRBJ2-3	TRBD2	CATHRSGSFFESDTQYF	TGTGCCACGCACCGTAGCGGGAGTTTCTTCGAATCAGATACGCAGTATTTT
TRBV11-2	many	TRBJ1-5	.	CASRGFGPQHF	TGTGCTAGCCGGGGCTTCGGGCCCCAGCATTTT
TRBV28	many	TRBJ2-3	TRBD2	CASSPNAGIAGPSSTDTQYF	TGTGCCAGCAGTCCAAACGCGGGGATAGCGGGCCCATCTAGCACAGATACGCAGTATTTT
TRBV3-1	many	TRBJ2-5	.	CASSQGGRGTVRFGETQYF	TGTGCCAGCAGCCAGGGGGGTCGGGGGACGGTACGTTTCGGAGAGACCCAGTACTTC
TRBV28	many	TRBJ2-7	.	CASNGGYEQYF	TGTGCCAGCAATGGGGGCTACGAGCAGTACTTC
TRBV4-1	few	TRBJ2-1	.	CASSQGSGPGGGYNEQFF	TGCGCCAGCAGCCAAGGTAGCGGTCCTGGAGGGGGCTACAATGAGCAGTTCTTC
TRBV28	many	TRBJ1-2	.	CASSSPGYGYTF	TGTGCCAGCAGTTCCCCAGGGTATGGCTACACCTTC
TRBV29-1	many	TRBJ2-2	TRBD2	CSVEREGTSNTGELFF	TGCAGCGTTGAAAGGGAGGGCACTTCAAACACCGGGGAGCTGTTTTTT
TRBV18	.	TRBJ2-7	TRBD2	CASSPPAGAYEQYF	TGTGCCAGCTCACCACCAGCGGGAGCGTACGAGCAGTACTTC
TRBV2	many	TRBJ2-3	.	CASSGRQATDTQYF	TGTGCCAGCAGTGGGCGACAGGCCACAGATACGCAGTATTTT
TRBV28	many	TRBJ1-6	.	CASSSGLNNSPLHF	TGTGCCAGCAGTTCAGGGTTGAATAATTCACCCCTCCACTTT
TRBV28	many	TRBJ1-1	.	CASTQNRDTEAFF	TGTGCCAGCACGCAAAACAGGGACACTGAAGCTTTCTTT
TRBV6-2/TRBV6-3	many	TRBJ1-2	TRBD1	CASNPDRGDQGYTF	TGTGCCAGCAACCCGGACAGGGGCGATCAGGGCTACACCTTC
TRBV7-2	few	TRBJ2-5	.	CASSLVRGGETQYF	TGTGCCAGCAGCTTAGTACGGGGCGGGGAGACCCAGTACTTC
TRBV7-2	many	TRBJ1-6	TRBD1	CASSLRQGSESPLHF	TGTGCCAGCAGCCTACGACAGGGATCGGAATCACCCCTCCACTTT